This T cell receptor (beta chain) was sequenced for a study of identifying expanded T cells in peripheral blood. The germline gives CDR1 MNHNS, CDR2 SASEGT. This CDR3 comprises 13 residues. J gave up 8 bases and V 6 bases, and 8 bases lay outside the gene matches. About this clone itself: Its matching antigen is unknown.

Clones were sequenced by immunoSEQ multiplex PCR, and TCRdb holds only the in-frame ones, with some missing. The table has about 130,000 clones, less than 90% seen once. Study conclusions and caveats: Differentially abundant clones: 0.95 to 1.5 between replicates, about 15 at approximately 13 days, approximately 19 at four.

The sequencing sample was made of blood. The clonotype comes from a person aged 18-70 years in good health. The genes are TRBV6-1 and TRBJ1-2, with 8 bases fitting TRBD1. The CDR3 bases are TGTGCCAGCAGCGCCGGGACAGGAGAGGGCTACACCTTC. Translation: CASSAGTGEGYTF.